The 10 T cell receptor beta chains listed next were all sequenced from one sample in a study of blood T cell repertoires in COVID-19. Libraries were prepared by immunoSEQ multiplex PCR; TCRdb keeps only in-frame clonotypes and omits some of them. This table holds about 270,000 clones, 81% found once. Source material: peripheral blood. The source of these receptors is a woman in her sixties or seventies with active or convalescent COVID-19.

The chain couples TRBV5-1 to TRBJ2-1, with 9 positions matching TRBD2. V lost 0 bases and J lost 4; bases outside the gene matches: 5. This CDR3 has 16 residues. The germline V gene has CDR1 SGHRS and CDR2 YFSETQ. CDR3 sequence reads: CASSLELAGLYNEQFF. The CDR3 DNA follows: TGCGCCAGCAGCTTGGAGCTAGCGGGGTTGTACAATGAGCAGTTCTTC.

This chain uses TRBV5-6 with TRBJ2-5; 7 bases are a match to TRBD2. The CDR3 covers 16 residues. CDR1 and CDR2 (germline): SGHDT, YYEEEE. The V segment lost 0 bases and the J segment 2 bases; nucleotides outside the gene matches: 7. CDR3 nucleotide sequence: TGTGCCAGCAGCTTGGTGGGGCTAGCGGTACAAGAGACCCAGTACTTC. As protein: CASSLVGLAVQETQYF.

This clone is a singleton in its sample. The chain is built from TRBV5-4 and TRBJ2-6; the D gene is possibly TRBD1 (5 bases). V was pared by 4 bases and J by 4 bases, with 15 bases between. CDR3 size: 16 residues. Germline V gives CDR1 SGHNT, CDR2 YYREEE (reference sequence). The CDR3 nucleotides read TGTGCCAGCAGCAAGATAGGGGTGGCCGGGGCCAACGTCCTGACTTTC. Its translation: CASSKIGVAGANVLTF.

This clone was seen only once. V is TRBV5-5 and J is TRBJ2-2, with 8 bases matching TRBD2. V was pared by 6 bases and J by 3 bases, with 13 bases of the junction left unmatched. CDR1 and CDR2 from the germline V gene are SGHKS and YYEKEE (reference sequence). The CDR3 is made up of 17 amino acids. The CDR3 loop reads CASKMSGGREDTGELFF. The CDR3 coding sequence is TGTGCCAGCAAGATGAGCGGGGGCAGGGAGGACACCGGGGAGCTGTTTTTT.

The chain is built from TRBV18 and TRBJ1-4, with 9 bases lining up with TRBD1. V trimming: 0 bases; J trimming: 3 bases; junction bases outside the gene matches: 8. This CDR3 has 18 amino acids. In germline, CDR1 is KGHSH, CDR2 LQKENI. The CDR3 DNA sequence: TGTGCCAGCTCACCACCGGACAGGGGAAGGGGTGCTAATGAAAAACTGTTTTTT. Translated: CASSPPDRGRGANEKLFF.

The DNA of the CDR3 is TGTGCCAGCAGTCTTAGCGGGGATCGGTTCTTC. This encodes CASSLSGDRFF. This chain links TRBV12-3 or TRBV12-4 with TRBJ2-1, with 8 bases lining up with TRBD2. This CDR3 comprises 11 residues. The junction had 6 bases not matched to a gene; V was cut back by 5 bases and J by 15 bases.

Here the CDR3 DNA reads TGTGCCAGCAGCCCTGGACAGGAGGGAGAGACCCAGTACTTC. Translation: CASSPGQEGETQYF. The chain couples TRBV11-3 to TRBJ2-5, with D possibly being TRBD1 (7 bases). The germline CDR1 and CDR2 sequences are SGHNT and YENEEA. The CDR3 is 14 amino acids. With 5 bases removed from V and 4 bases from J, the gap between germline ends came to 14 bases.

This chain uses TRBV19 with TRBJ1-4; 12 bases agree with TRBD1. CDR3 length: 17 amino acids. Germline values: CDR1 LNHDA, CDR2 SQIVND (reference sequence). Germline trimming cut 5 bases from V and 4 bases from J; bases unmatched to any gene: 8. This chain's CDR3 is CASSLRDRGPHNEKLFF. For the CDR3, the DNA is TGTGCCAGTAGTCTCCGGGACAGGGGGCCCCATAATGAAAAACTGTTTTTT.

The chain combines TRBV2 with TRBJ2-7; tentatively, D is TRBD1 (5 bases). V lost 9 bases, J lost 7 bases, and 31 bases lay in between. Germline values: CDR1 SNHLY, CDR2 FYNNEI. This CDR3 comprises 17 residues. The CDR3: CASSWFVTGPSTGEQYF. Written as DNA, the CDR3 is TGTGCCAGTTCTTGGTTCGTTACAGGCCCTTCAACGGGTGAGCAGTACTTC.

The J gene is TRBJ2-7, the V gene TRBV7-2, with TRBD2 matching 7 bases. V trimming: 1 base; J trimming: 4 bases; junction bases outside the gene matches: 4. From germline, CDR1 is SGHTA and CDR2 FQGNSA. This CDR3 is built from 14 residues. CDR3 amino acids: CASSLDLADYEQYF. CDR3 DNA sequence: TGTGCCAGCAGCTTAGACCTAGCGGATTACGAGCAGTACTTC.